This TCR beta chain was profiled in a study of shared clonotypes between healthy human individuals. Study-wide results and caveats: Lower generation probabilities were found for non-shared clonotypes than for those shared by all four donors.

Each PCR replicate from the sorted subsets contained about 200 ng DNA, which is tens of thousands of T cell genomes. The protocol was immunoSEQ multiplex PCR, while the TCRdb copy is restricted to in-frame clones and leaves out a portion. This sample has about 2.1 million clones, with around 95% found just once. Terminally differentiated effector memory CD45RA+ cells were excluded from the naive CD8 cells, which were CD45RO-negative and positively selected for CCR7. Donation came from healthy HIV-negative adults that had no recent acute infections or vaccinations. Each sample came from a Caucasian adult donor living in Nashville, Tennessee. A remark on this clone: Its antigen is not identified.

V lost 7 bases, J lost 0 bases, and 15 bases lay in between. This CDR3 spans 15 amino acids. Germline CDR1 reads SEHNR; CDR2 reads FQNEAQ (reference sequence). The sequenced sample was naive CD8+ T cells from PBMCs. The rearrangement uses TRBV7-9 and TRBJ1-1; a possible D gene is TRBD1 (5 bases). The TCR was taken from a man aged 18 to 35 in good health. Some clones in this sample may be carry-over from other donors' samples. The CDR3, as DNA: TGTGCCAGCAACCCATTGGGGGGGATGAACACTGAAGCTTTCTTT. Translated, it gives CASNPLGGMNTEAFF.